This T cell receptor (beta chain) was observed in a study of STAT5B mutations in CD4+ large granular lymphocyte leukemia. To note about this clone: What it binds is not known.

Controls came from buffy coats of healthy blood donors. Whole-study results and caveats: TRBV06-family usage was enriched in top patient clones (8/27) versus controls (2/35).

The CDR3 is 17 residues long. The V end lost 4 bases, the J end lost 2 bases, and 20 bases lay between the germline ends. CDR1 ENHRY and CDR2 SYGVKD come from the germline V gene. Under the authors' procedure: Productive clonotypes were detectable down to 2.59 x 10-5 frequency. Method: immunoSEQ multiplex PCR; TCRdb's copy keeps in-frame clones and lacks some. From that table come the V and J calls and clone size; the DNA was used to work out D and trimming. The sample holds some 41,000 clones, around 85% seen once. Sequenced sample: CD4+ T cells from blood buffy coats. This chain connects TRBV10-3 to TRBJ1-1; maybe TRBD1 (5 bases). The sequence was collected from a human donor in good health. CDR3 in amino acids: CAISGSRLGQLNTEAFF. In DNA, the CDR3 is TGTGCCATCAGTGGAAGCAGGCTGGGGCAGCTAAACACTGAAGCTTTCTTT.